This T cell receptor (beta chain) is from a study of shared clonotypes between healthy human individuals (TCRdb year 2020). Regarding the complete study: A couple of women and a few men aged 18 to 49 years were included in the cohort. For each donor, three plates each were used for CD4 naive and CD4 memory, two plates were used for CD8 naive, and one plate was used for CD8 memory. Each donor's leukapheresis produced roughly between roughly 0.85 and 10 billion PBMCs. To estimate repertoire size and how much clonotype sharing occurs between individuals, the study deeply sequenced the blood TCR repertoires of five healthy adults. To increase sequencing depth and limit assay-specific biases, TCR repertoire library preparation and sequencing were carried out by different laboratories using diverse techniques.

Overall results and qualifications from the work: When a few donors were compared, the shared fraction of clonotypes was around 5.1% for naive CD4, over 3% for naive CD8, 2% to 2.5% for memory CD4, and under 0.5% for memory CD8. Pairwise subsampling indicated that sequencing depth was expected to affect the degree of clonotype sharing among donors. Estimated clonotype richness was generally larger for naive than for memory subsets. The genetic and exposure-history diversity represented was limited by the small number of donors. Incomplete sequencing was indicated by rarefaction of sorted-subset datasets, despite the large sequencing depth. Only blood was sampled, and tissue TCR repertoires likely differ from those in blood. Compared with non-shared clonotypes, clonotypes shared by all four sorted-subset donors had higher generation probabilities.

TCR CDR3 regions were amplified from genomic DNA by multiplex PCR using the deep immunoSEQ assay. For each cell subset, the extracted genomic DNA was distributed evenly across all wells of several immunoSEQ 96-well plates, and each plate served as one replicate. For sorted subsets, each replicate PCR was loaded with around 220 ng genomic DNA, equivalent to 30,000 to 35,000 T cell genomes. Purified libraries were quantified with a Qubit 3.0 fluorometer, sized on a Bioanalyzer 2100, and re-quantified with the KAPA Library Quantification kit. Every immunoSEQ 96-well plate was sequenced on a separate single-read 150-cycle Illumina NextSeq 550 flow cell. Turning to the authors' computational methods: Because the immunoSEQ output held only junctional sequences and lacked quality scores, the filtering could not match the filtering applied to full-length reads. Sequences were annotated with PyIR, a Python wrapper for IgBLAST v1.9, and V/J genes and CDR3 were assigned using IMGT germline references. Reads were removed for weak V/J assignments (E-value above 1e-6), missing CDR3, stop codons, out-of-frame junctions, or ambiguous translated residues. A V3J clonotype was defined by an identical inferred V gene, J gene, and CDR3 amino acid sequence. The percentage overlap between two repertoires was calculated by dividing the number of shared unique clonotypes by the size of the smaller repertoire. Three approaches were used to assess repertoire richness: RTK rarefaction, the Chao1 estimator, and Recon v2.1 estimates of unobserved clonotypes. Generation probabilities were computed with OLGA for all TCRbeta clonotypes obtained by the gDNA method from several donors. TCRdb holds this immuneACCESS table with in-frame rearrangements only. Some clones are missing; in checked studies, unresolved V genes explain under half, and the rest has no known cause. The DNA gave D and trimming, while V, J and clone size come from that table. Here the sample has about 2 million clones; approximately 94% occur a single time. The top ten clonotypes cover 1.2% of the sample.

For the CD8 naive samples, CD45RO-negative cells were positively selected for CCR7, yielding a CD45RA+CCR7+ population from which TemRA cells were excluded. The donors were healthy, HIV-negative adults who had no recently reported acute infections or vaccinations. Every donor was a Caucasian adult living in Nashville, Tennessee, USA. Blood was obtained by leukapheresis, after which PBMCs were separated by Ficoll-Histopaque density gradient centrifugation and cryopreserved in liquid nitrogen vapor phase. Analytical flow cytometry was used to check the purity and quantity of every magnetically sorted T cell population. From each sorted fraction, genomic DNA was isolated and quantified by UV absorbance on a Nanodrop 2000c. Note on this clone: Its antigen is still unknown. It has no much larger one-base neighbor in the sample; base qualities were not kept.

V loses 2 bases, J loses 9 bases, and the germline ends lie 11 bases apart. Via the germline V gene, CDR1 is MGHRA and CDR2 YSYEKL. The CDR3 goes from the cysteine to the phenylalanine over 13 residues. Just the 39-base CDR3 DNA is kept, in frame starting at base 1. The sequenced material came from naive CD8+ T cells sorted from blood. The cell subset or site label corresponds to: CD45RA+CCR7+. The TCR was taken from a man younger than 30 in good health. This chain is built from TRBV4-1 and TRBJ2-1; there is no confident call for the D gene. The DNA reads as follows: TGCGCCAGCAGCCAACCCGGGTCGTTTGAGCAGTTCTTC. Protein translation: CASSQPGSFEQFF.